Following are 32 T cell receptor beta chains from one sample sequenced in a study of control samples from healthy donors and cancer patients. Measured with immunoSEQ multiplex PCR; TCRdb has only the in-frame clones, and not every one. Among 190,000 or so clones, around 93% were seen once, and the ten largest hold more than 1.2%. Sequencing was carried out using blood. The receptors originated from a man between 18 and 29 years old in good health.

The chain links TRBV25-1 to TRBJ2-1, with 10 bases that match TRBD2. J lost 8 bases, V lost 5 bases, and 9 bases had no gene match. CDR3 length: 15 amino acids. Per germline, CDR1 MGHDK and CDR2 SYGVNS. CDR3 residues: CASSKSGGARDEQFF. CDR3 in DNA: TGTGCCAGCAGTAAAAGCGGGGGGGCCAGGGATGAGCAGTTCTTC.

This chain uses TRBV24-1 with TRBJ2-5, with D possibly matching TRBD1 (6 bases). Trimming stripped 2 bases from V and 5 bases from J, with 14 bases between. CDR1 and CDR2 from the germline V gene are KGHDR and SFDVKD. This CDR3 region has 15 residues. The CDR3 protein is CATSDYRATRETQYF. CDR3 sequence (DNA): TGTGCCACCAGTGATTACAGGGCGACGAGGGAGACCCAGTACTTC.

The chain uses TRBV2 and TRBJ2-6; a possible D gene is TRBD1 (5 bases). V lost 2 bases and J 4 bases, leaving 15 bases between the germline ends. This CDR3 comprises 17 residues. CDR1 is SNHLY and CDR2 is FYNNEI in the germline V gene. CDR3 region: CASSEIQGRVGANVLTF. CDR3 DNA: TGTGCCAGCAGTGAAATCCAGGGAAGGGTCGGGGCCAACGTCCTGACTTTC.

This clone was seen just once. The chain recombines TRBV1 with TRBJ2-7; the D call in the table, TRBD1, was not verified against the DNA. TRBV1 counts as a pseudogene. The CDR3 has 15 amino acids. CDR3 protein: CTSSHRRGKSYEQYF. The CDR3 DNA is TGCACCAGCAGCCATCGCAGGGGGAAGTCCTACGAGCAGTACTTC.

V usage is TRBV21-1 and J usage is TRBJ1-5. TRBV21-1 constitutes a pseudogene. The length of the CDR3 is 15 residues. CDR3 loop: CASSPHGGFNQPQHF. In DNA, the CDR3 is TGTGCCAGCAGCCCCCATGGAGGGTTTAATCAGCCCCAGCATTTT.

The rearrangement uses TRBV6-5 and TRBJ1-2; possible D gene TRBD1, 6 bases. The CDR3 runs to 14 residues. Trimming cost V 6 bases and J 0 bases, with 11 bases left between them. Germline lookup yields CDR1 MNHEY and CDR2 SVGAGI. The CDR3 sequence: CASRTGAPNYGYTF. In DNA form, the CDR3 reads TGTGCCAGCAGAACGGGGGCACCTAACTATGGCTACACCTTC.

This clone has only one observation. Other DNA sequences within the sample encode an identical CDR3. The genes are TRBV3-1 (or the pseudogene TRBV3-2) and TRBJ1-2; maybe TRBD1 (6 bases). The germline V gene encodes CDR1 LGHDT and CDR2 YNNKEL (reference sequence). The CDR3 length is 18 residues. V lost 2 bases and J lost 5, with 24 bases in between. The CDR3 region has the DNA TGTGCCAGCAGCCAAAGGACCGGGGGCCTCGGGGGGTATTATGGCTACACCTTC. It is translated as CASSQRTGGLGGYYGYTF.

This rearrangement joins TRBV30 to TRBJ2-5; no reliable D call. CDR3 length: 10 residues. V lost 2 bases and J lost 5, with 3 bases in between. CDR1 is GTSNPN, CDR2 SVGIG, per germline (reference sequence). CDR3 loop: CAWSLETQYF. DNA for the CDR3: TGTGCCTGGAGTCTGGAGACCCAGTACTTC.

This chain uses TRBV6-1 with TRBJ2-7, with D maybe TRBD2 (7 bases). This CDR3 has 15 amino acids. V gave up 0 bases and J gave up 5 bases, with 14 bases separating them. Germline V lookup: CDR1 MNHNS, CDR2 SASEGT. DNA of the CDR3: TGTGCCAGCAGTGAAGCGGGCGGGGGCCGAGACGAGCAGTACTTC. Its protein product is CASSEAGGGRDEQYF.

This chain connects TRBV19 to TRBJ1-2; D gene ambiguous. V was pared by 6 bases and J by 8 bases, with 16 bases between. The germline V gene has CDR1 LNHDA and CDR2 SQIVND (reference sequence). The CDR3 is made up of 13 amino acids. The CDR3 sequence: CASRNSKGSGYTF. CDR3 DNA sequence: TGTGCCAGTAGAAACAGTAAAGGGAGCGGCTACACCTTC.

The count of this clone is one. Here the CDR3 DNA reads TGTGCCACCAAACCCGACAGGGTGTCCTACGAGCAGTACTTC. It encodes CATKPDRVSYEQYF. The V call is TRBV27, the J call TRBJ2-7, with TRBD1 matching 7 bases. CDR1 and CDR2 (germline): MNHEY, SMNVEV (reference sequence). CDR3 length equals 14 residues. With V trimmed by 10 bases and J by 1 base, 10 bases remained unmatched.

This CDR3 is CASSLVPRAQETQYF. In nucleotides, the CDR3 is TGCGCCAGCAGCTTGGTTCCTAGGGCCCAAGAGACCCAGTACTTC. This chain uses TRBV5-1 with TRBJ2-5; the D is unclear. The V end was cut by 0 bases, the J end by 1 base, with 10 bases between. Germline V gene lookup returns CDR1 SGHRS and CDR2 YFSETQ. CDR3 length equals 15 residues. The full variable domain, completed using reference TRBV5-1 and TRBJ2-5, is KAGVTQTPRYLIKTRGQQVTLSCSPISGHRSVSWYQQTPGQGLQFLFEYFSETQRNKGNFPGRFSGRQFSNSRSEMNVSTLELGDSALYLCASSLVPRAQETQYFGPGTRLLVL.

This rearrangement joins TRBV10-2 to TRBJ2-2; D is perhaps TRBD2 (6 bases). This CDR3 has 14 amino acids. V dropped 5 bases and J dropped 6 bases, with 13 bases sitting between them. CDR1 and CDR2 (germline): WSHSY, SAAADI. CDR3 in DNA: TGCGCCAGCAGTCAAACTGCTAGCGCCGGGGAGCTGTTTTTT. It encodes CASSQTASAGELFF.

V gene TRBV29-1 combines with J gene TRBJ2-3, with 8 bases that match TRBD2. Per germline, CDR1 SQVTM and CDR2 ANQGSEA. The CDR3 loop spans 15 amino acids. V lost 2 bases to trimming and J lost 6 bases; unmatched junction nucleotides: 10. Here the CDR3 reads CSVEYSTGLEDTQYF. In DNA, the CDR3 is TGCAGCGTTGAATATTCAACGGGACTAGAGGATACGCAGTATTTT.

As regards this clone: Compared with germline, one end of the junction differs, possibly owing to a read error. The chain employs TRBV3-1 (or the pseudogene TRBV3-2) and TRBJ1-5, with 7 bases aligning to TRBD1. Germline loops: CDR1 LGHDT, CDR2 YNNKEL (reference sequence). The CDR3 sequence is 15 residues long. As DNA, the CDR3 is TGTGTCAGCAGTCGAGGGGGCGCGTCCGGCCAGCCCCAGCATTTT. Protein: CVSSRGGASGQPQHF.

V and J are TRBV7-9 and TRBJ2-7; D unclear. V was clipped by 0 bases and J by 6 bases, with 9 bases between them. CDR3 length equals 13 residues. Germline V lookup: CDR1 SEHNR, CDR2 FQNEAQ (reference sequence). CDR3 sequence (DNA): TGTGCCAGCAGCTTAGCCCCCCTCGTCGAGCAGTACTTC. Translation: CASSLAPLVEQYF.

J is TRBJ2-5 and V is TRBV10-3; 8 bases match TRBD1. Unmatched junction bases numbered 7, after V lost 6 bases and J lost 4 bases. Germline V gene lookup returns CDR1 ENHRY and CDR2 SYGVKD. The CDR3 covers 14 residues. In nucleotides, the CDR3 is TGTGCCATCAGCGACAGGGGAGAGGGAGAGACCCAGTACTTC. Protein product: CAISDRGEGETQYF.

The chain recombines TRBV7-9 with TRBJ1-2, with 11 nucleotides matching TRBD1. With 0 bases clipped from V and 6 bases from J, the junction kept 9 bases outside the gene matches. Germline lookup yields CDR1 SEHNR and CDR2 FQNEAQ (reference sequence). The CDR3 has 17 residues. The CDR3 spells CASSLAGTGGMRDGYTF. CDR3 nucleotide sequence: TGTGCCAGCAGCTTAGCAGGGACAGGGGGAATGAGGGATGGCTACACCTTC. Supplemented by reference TRBV7-9 and TRBJ1-2, the full variable domain reads DTGVSQNPRHKITKRGQNVTFRCDPISEHNRLYWYRQTLGQGPEFLTYFQNEAQLEKSRLLSDRFSAERPKGSFSTLEIQRTEQGDSAMYLCASSLAGTGGMRDGYTFGSGTRLTVV.

This chain joins TRBV24-1 and TRBJ2-7, with D perhaps matching TRBD1 (6 bases). The germline V gene has CDR1 KGHDR and CDR2 SFDVKD. The CDR3 has 14 amino acids. Trimming left V 4 bases short and J 0 bases short, with 9 bases between. CDR3 in amino acids: CATSDTGSSYEQYF. DNA for the CDR3: TGTGCCACCAGTGACACAGGGAGCTCCTACGAGCAGTACTTC.

This chain connects TRBV10-1 to TRBJ1-3; D might be TRBD1 (5 bases). The CDR3 is made up of 14 amino acids. Germline loops: CDR1 WNHNN, CDR2 SYGVQD (reference sequence). V dropped 5 bases and J dropped 0 bases, with 8 bases sitting between them. The CDR3 DNA follows: TGCGCCAGCAGTACGACAGACTCTGGAAACACCATATATTTT. Its protein is CASSTTDSGNTIYF.

This rearrangement joins TRBV3-1 (or the pseudogene TRBV3-2) to TRBJ2-3; TRBD2 agrees at 9 bases. Germline V gives CDR1 LGHDT, CDR2 YNNKEL (reference sequence). The CDR3 totals 14 residues. Trimming removed 4 bases from V and 10 bases from J; junction bases left unmatched: 9. This CDR3 is CASSPRLAALSQYF. The CDR3 DNA is TGTGCCAGCAGCCCGAGACTAGCGGCTCTATCGCAGTATTTT.

The genes are TRBV1 and TRBJ1-3. TRBV1 is described as a pseudogene. There are 16 residues in the CDR3. For the CDR3, the DNA is TGCACCAGCCCCTCCCCACGGACCTGCTCTGGAAACACCATATATTTT. It codes for CTSPSPRTCSGNTIYF.

This chain connects TRBV18 to TRBJ1-5; tentatively, D is TRBD1 (5 bases). CDR1 is KGHSH, CDR2 LQKENI, per germline. The CDR3 sequence is 15 residues long. Between the trimmed V and J ends, which lost 1 base and 3 bases, there was a span of 10 bases. In nucleotides, the CDR3 is TGTGCCAGCTCACCACAACGACAGTTCAATCAGCCCCAGCATTTT. Encoded protein: CASSPQRQFNQPQHF. The whole variable domain, filled in from reference TRBV18 and TRBJ1-5, reads NAGVMQNPRHLVRRRGQEARLRCSPMKGHSHVYWYRQLPEEGLKFMVYLQKENIIDESGMPKERFSAEFPKEGPSILRIQQVVRGDSAAYFCASSPQRQFNQPQHFGDGTRLSIL.

CDR3: CASSLASRDTQYF. CDR3 DNA sequence: TGTGCCAGCAGTTTAGCTAGTCGGGATACGCAGTATTTT. The V gene is TRBV12-3 or TRBV12-4, the J gene TRBJ2-3; D not certain. Trimming stripped 0 bases from V and 6 bases from J, with 7 bases between. The CDR3 covers 13 residues.

The chain has TRBV9 and TRBJ1-4; D not certain. Germline V lookup: CDR1 SGDLS, CDR2 YYNGEE. V was pared by 1 base and J by 0 bases, with 4 bases between. This CDR3 has 14 amino acids. Here the CDR3 reads CASSVTPTNEKLFF. The CDR3 region has the DNA TGTGCCAGCAGCGTAACACCAACTAATGAAAAACTGTTTTTT.

The chain carries TRBV29-1 and TRBJ1-2; D gene uncertain. V was pared by 1 base and J by 2 bases, with 8 bases between. The CDR3 contains 13 residues. Germline-derived CDR1 and CDR2 are SQVTM and ANQGSEA. The CDR3 loop is CSVEVNENYGYTF. The CDR3 region has the DNA TGCAGCGTTGAAGTTAACGAGAACTATGGCTACACCTTC. Together with reference TRBV29-1 and TRBJ1-2, the CDR3 gives the full variable domain: SAVISQKPSRDICQRGTSLTIQCQVDSQVTMMFWYRQQPGQSLTLIATANQGSEATYESGFVIDKFPISRPNLTFSTLTVSNMSPEDSSIYLCSVEVNENYGYTFGSGTRLTVV.

The rearrangement uses TRBV5-1 and TRBJ2-3; no firm D call. Germline CDR1 SGHRS, CDR2 YFSETQ. Between the trimmed V and J ends, which lost 2 bases and 6 bases, there was a span of 4 bases. This CDR3 has 11 residues. The CDR3 protein is CASSFEDTQYF. The CDR3 DNA is TGCGCCAGCAGCTTCGAGGATACGCAGTATTTT.

This clone showed up just once. V and J are TRBV30 and TRBJ2-1; D perhaps matches TRBD2 (5 bases). The germline CDR1 and CDR2 sequences are GTSNPN and SVGIG (reference sequence). V shed 2 bases and J shed 8 bases, with 7 bases lying between them. The CDR3 is 11 residues long. The CDR3 loop is CAWSKGDEQFF. CDR3 nucleotides: TGTGCCTGGAGTAAGGGAGATGAGCAGTTCTTC.

The genes are TRBV6-5 and TRBJ2-7; D possibly uses TRBD1 or TRBD2 (6 bases each). Germline-derived CDR1 and CDR2 are MNHEY and SVGAGI. The CDR3 is 13 amino acids. Trimming stripped 4 bases from V and 2 bases from J, with 9 bases between. In nucleotides, the CDR3 is TGTGCCAGCAGTTGGGGGGCTACCTACGAGCAGTACTTC. It is translated as CASSWGATYEQYF.

This clone was detected a few times. The chain uses TRBV5-1 and TRBJ1-3, with unresolved D. V dropped 2 bases and J dropped 4 bases, with 7 bases sitting between them. Germline V lookup: CDR1 SGHRS, CDR2 YFSETQ. There are 13 residues in the CDR3. CDR3 sequence: CASSFNSGNTIYF. The CDR3 DNA is TGCGCCAGCAGCTTCAATTCCGGAAACACCATATATTTT.

This rearrangement joins TRBV5-1 to TRBJ2-5, with a tentative D call TRBD1 (6 bases). This CDR3 region has 13 residues. The V end was cut by 0 bases, the J end by 3 bases, with 6 bases between. From germline, CDR1 is SGHRS and CDR2 YFSETQ. The CDR3 coding sequence is TGCGCCAGCAGCTTGGACAGGGAAGAGACCCAGTACTTC. Translation gives CASSLDREETQYF. Filled out from reference TRBV5-1 and TRBJ2-5, the complete variable domain reads KAGVTQTPRYLIKTRGQQVTLSCSPISGHRSVSWYQQTPGQGLQFLFEYFSETQRNKGNFPGRFSGRQFSNSRSEMNVSTLELGDSALYLCASSLDREETQYFGPGTRLLVL.

This chain connects TRBV25-1 to TRBJ2-7; tentatively, D is TRBD1 (7 bases). The V end was cut by 3 bases, the J end by 0 bases, with 12 bases between. Germline V gene sequence: CDR1 MGHDK, CDR2 SYGVNS. This CDR3 contains 15 residues. CDR3 bases: TGTGCCAGCAGTGATGACAGGGAGGCCTCCTACGAGCAGTACTTC. Encoded protein: CASSDDREASYEQYF.